This passage covers 7 T cell receptor beta chains from one sample sequenced in a study of blood T cell repertoires in COVID-19. The data were produced by immunoSEQ multiplex PCR, yet TCRdb's version contains in-frame clones alone and is incomplete. The sample has around 98,000 clones; more than 70% are singletons. Specimen: peripheral blood. All receptors come from a man aged 65-85 years with acute or convalescent COVID-19.

This clone was found a few times. The chain couples TRBV2 to TRBJ2-5; the match to TRBD1 covers 9 bases. The trim removed 8 bases at V and 5 bases at J, leaving 12 bases unmatched. The CDR3 is made up of 15 amino acids. Germline lookup yields CDR1 SNHLY and CDR2 FYNNEI. CDR3 residues: CASVPNRGREETQYF. The CDR3 coding sequence is TGTGCCAGCGTACCCAACAGGGGGCGGGAGGAGACCCAGTACTTC.

This chain connects TRBV7-6 to TRBJ2-1; 15 positions match TRBD2. The CDR3 has 19 residues. Germline V gene data show CDR1 as SGHVS and CDR2 as FNYEAQ. Germline trimming cut 1 base from V and 4 bases from J; bases unmatched to any gene: 8. CDR3 nucleotide sequence: TGTGCCAGCAGCTTAGAATATCCCGGACTAGCGGGAGGGTACAATGAGCAGTTCTTC. Residues: CASSLEYPGLAGGYNEQFF.

The chain is built from TRBV9 and TRBJ2-1; D is unclear. Trimming took off 0 bases at V and 4 bases at J, with 11 bases between the two ends. Per germline, CDR1 SGDLS and CDR2 YYNGEE. CDR3 length: 15 residues. In nucleotides, the CDR3 is TGTGCCAGCAGCGTAGGCGCGACTGGGTACAATGAGCAGTTCTTC. The encoded protein is CASSVGATGYNEQFF.

The chain couples TRBV15 to TRBJ2-5; weak D call: TRBD2 (6 bases). Per germline, CDR1 LNHNV and CDR2 YYDKDF (reference sequence). The CDR3 covers 14 residues. The ends were cut back, 1 base at V and 5 bases at J, with 11 bases in the middle. The CDR3 reads CATSRGGVGETQYF. CDR3 coding DNA: TGTGCCACCAGCAGAGGGGGGGTCGGGGAGACCCAGTACTTC. Full variable domain (rest looked up from reference TRBV15 and TRBJ2-5): DAMVIQNPRYQVTQFGKPVTLSCSQTLNHNVMYWYQQKSSQAPKLLFHYYDKDFNNEADTPDNFQSRRPNTSFCFLDIRSPGLGDTAMYLCATSRGGVGETQYFGPGTRLLVL.

This clone was seen a handful of times. The junction and the germline gene differ at one end; a read error may be behind it. The chain links TRBV7-7 to TRBJ2-5, with D possibly TRBD1 on 6 matching bases. The CDR3 is made up of 14 amino acids. Germline V lookup: CDR1 SSHAT, CDR2 FNYEAQ (reference sequence). The CDR3 reads CASSQTGIQETQYF. The CDR3 bases are TGTGCTAGCAGCCAAACAGGGATCCAAGAGACCCAGTACTTC.

This clone was counted a few times. For the CDR3, the DNA is TGTGCCAGCAGTTTATTCGTGAGCAATCAGCCCCAGCATTTT. It translates to CASSLFVSNQPQHF. The chain recombines TRBV28 with TRBJ1-5; D gene unclear. The CDR3 extends over 14 amino acids. Germline-derived CDR1 and CDR2 are MDHEN and SYDVKM. Trimming cost V 1 base and J 1 base, with 5 bases left between them.

This chain uses TRBV5-1 with TRBJ2-1; 11 bases are shared with TRBD2. V was clipped by 3 bases and J by 0 bases; unmatched bases: 2. Germline V gives CDR1 SGHRS, CDR2 YFSETQ. The CDR3 runs to 16 residues. CDR3 sequence (DNA): TGCGCCAGCAGCTGGACTAGCGGGTCCTCCTACAATGAGCAGTTCTTC. Translated: CASSWTSGSSYNEQFF.